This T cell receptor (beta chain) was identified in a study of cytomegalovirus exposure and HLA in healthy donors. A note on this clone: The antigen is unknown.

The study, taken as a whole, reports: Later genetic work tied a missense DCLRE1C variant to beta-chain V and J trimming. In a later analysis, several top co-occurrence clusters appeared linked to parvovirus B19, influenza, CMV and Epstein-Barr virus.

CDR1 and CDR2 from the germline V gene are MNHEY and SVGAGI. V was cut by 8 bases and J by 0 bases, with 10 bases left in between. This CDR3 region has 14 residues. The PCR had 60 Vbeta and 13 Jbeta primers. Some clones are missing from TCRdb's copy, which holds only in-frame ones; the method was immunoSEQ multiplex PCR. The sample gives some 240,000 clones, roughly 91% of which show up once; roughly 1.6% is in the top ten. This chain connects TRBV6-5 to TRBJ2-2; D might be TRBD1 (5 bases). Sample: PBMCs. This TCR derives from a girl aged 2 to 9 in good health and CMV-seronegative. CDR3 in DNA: TGTGCCAGCGGGGCCAGTACGAACACCGGGGAGCTGTTTTTT. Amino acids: CASGASTNTGELFF.